The 24 T cell receptor beta chains in this list originate from one sample, sequenced in a study of blood T cells in healthy people across ages. It was with a sample-barcoded 5' primer and a J-beta primer mix that a second PCR of roughly 6 to 12 cycles was run. TCRdb passed the 5' RACE reads through MiXCR, listing each CDR3 protein once. The table includes around 1.5 million distinct CDR3 sequences, about 32% detected once. What was sequenced was blood. The receptors were sampled from a woman aged 25-40 years in good health.

This chain uses TRBV14 with TRBJ2-5; TRBD1 aligns across 9 bases. Germline-derived CDR1 and CDR2 are SGHDN and FVKESK. The V and J ends lost 4 bases and 5 bases, in that order; junction bases with no gene match: 11. The CDR3 sequence is 16 residues long. The CDR3 sequence: CASSPGRGTGRETQYF. As DNA, the CDR3 is TGTGCCAGCAGCCCGGGTCGTGGGACAGGGAGGGAGACCCAGTACTTC.

This clonotype was detected ten times or more. The chain uses TRBV15 and TRBJ2-7; possibly TRBD2 for D (6 bases). The germline CDR1 and CDR2 sequences are LNHNV and YYDKDF (reference sequence). The CDR3 extends over 12 amino acids. Trimming stripped 3 bases from V and 7 bases from J, with 10 bases between. The CDR3 DNA reads as TGTGCCACCAGCAGGACTAGTAGTGAGCAGTACTTC. Amino acid sequence: CATSRTSSEQYF.

This clonotype showed up just a few times. This chain links TRBV13 with TRBJ2-1; 7 positions match TRBD1. The CDR3 totals 14 residues. Per germline, CDR1 PRHDT and CDR2 FYEKMQ (reference sequence). The V and J ends lost 8 bases and 4 bases, in that order; junction bases with no gene match: 8. This CDR3 reads CASRTGASYNEQFF. The CDR3 DNA reads TGTGCCAGCCGAACAGGGGCTTCTTACAATGAGCAGTTCTTC. The full variable domain, completed using reference TRBV13 and TRBJ2-1, is AAGVIQSPRHLIKEKRETATLKCYPIPRHDTVYWYQQGPGQDPQFLISFYEKMQSDKGSIPDRFSAQQFSDYHSELNMSSLELGDSALYFCASRTGASYNEQFFGPGTRLTVL.

The rearrangement uses TRBV9 and TRBJ2-1; 9 bases are a match to TRBD2. V shed 5 bases, J shed 5 bases, and the junction held 14 bases outside the gene matches. The CDR3 loop spans 17 amino acids. Germline lookup yields CDR1 SGDLS and CDR2 YYNGEE. CDR3 DNA: TGTGCCAGCAGGCCTGGGCTAGCGGGGCACCGGGACAATGAGCAGTTCTTC. This translates into CASRPGLAGHRDNEQFF.

This clonotype was seen a handful of times. This chain uses TRBV2 with TRBJ1-2; TRBD1 is a possible D gene (5 bases). The CDR3 loop spans 15 amino acids. Germline values: CDR1 SNHLY, CDR2 FYNNEI. Trimming removed 6 bases from V and 0 bases from J, with 14 bases in between. The CDR3 DNA reads TGTGCCAGCAGGGACATCCAAGAGGCTAACTATGGCTACACCTTC. Translating it yields CASRDIQEANYGYTF.

The chain employs TRBV20-1 and TRBJ1-5, with TRBD1 identical over 9 bases. The CDR3 consists of 14 residues. The ends lost 7 bases at V and 3 bases at J; junction bases unmatched: 7. Germline V CDR1 and CDR2: DFQATT, SNEGSKA (reference sequence). The chain's CDR3 is CSDSGQGFNQPQHF. The CDR3, as DNA: TGCAGTGATAGTGGACAGGGGTTCAATCAGCCCCAGCATTTT.

This clonotype was seen a few times. The V gene is TRBV29-1, the J gene TRBJ1-2, with 7 bases lining up with TRBD1. CDR1 is SQVTM, CDR2 ANQGSEA, per germline. The J segment lost 8 bases and the V segment lost 5 bases, leaving 8 bases of the junction unmatched. The CDR3 is made up of 12 amino acids. The CDR3 nucleotides are TGCAGCGTTTCAGGGGGAAGTTCCGGCTACACCTTC. Amino acids: CSVSGGSSGYTF.

In its sample, this clonotype was seen a few times. The gene calls are TRBV3-1 and TRBJ2-5; TRBD2 is a possible D gene (5 bases). This CDR3 is built from 12 residues. Germline-derived CDR1 and CDR2 are LGHDT and YNNKEL (reference sequence). V lost 4 bases to trimming and J lost 3 bases, with 6 bases between them. CDR3 amino acids: CASSRLKETQYF. For the CDR3, the DNA is TGTGCCAGCAGCCGACTAAAAGAGACCCAGTACTTC.

This clonotype was seen a handful of times. This could be a read error, since a much larger clone is one nucleotide away. This chain joins TRBV7-2 and TRBJ2-7, with TRBD2 identical over 8 bases. Germline V CDR1 and CDR2: SGHTA, FQGNSA. Germline trimming cut 7 bases from V and 5 bases from J; bases unmatched to any gene: 13. The CDR3 runs 15 residues. The CDR3 spells CASTPRGGRCHEQYF. The DNA of the CDR3 is TGTGCCAGCACCCCCAGGGGCGGGAGGTGCCACGAGCAGTACTTC.

The chain carries TRBV4-1 and TRBJ1-3; the D is unclear. The CDR3 length is 16 residues. The ends were cut back, 1 base at V and 2 bases at J, with 12 bases in the middle. Per the germline V gene, CDR1 is MGHRA and CDR2 is YSYEKL. The CDR3 DNA sequence: TGCGCCAGCAGCCAAGTGGAGGGTAGTCCTGGAAACACCATATATTTT. Translating gives CASSQVEGSPGNTIYF.

This clonotype turned up a few times. This chain connects TRBV20-1 to TRBJ2-3; D is unresolved. Germline loops: CDR1 DFQATT, CDR2 SNEGSKA (reference sequence). Trimming pared 1 base from V and 6 bases from J, leaving 8 bases between. CDR3 length equals 12 residues. The chain's CDR3 is CSARANGDTQYF. Here the CDR3 DNA reads TGCAGTGCTAGAGCGAATGGGGATACGCAGTATTTT.

This clonotype showed up many times. The J gene is TRBJ2-7, the V gene TRBV7-2; unclear D gene. CDR1 is SGHTA and CDR2 is FQGNSA in the germline V gene. The CDR3 is made up of 13 amino acids. The V and J ends lost 5 bases and 3 bases respectively, with 11 bases between them. The CDR3 DNA reads as TGTGCCAGCAGCCCCCACCAGAACTACGAGCAGTACTTC. Translated: CASSPHQNYEQYF.

This clonotype appeared many times. The CDR3 DNA follows: TGTGCCAGCAGCGTATATGATGGGCCACCCCTCCACTTT. It specifies CASSVYDGPPLHF. This chain uses TRBV9 with TRBJ1-6; D gene unclear. Germline-derived CDR1 and CDR2 are SGDLS and YYNGEE. Trimming left V 1 base short and J 11 bases short, with 10 bases between. The CDR3 covers 13 residues.

This rearrangement joins TRBV6-2 or TRBV6-3 to TRBJ2-1, with no clear D. The V end was cut by 7 bases, the J end by 5 bases, with 9 bases between. Germline V gives CDR1 MNHEY, CDR2 SVGEGT. There are 12 residues in the CDR3. The CDR3 sequence is CASTPPNNEQFF. For the CDR3, the DNA is TGTGCCAGCACCCCCCCGAACAATGAGCAGTTCTTC.

This clonotype has just a few counts. The genes are TRBV29-1 and TRBJ1-1; TRBD1 is a possible D gene (5 bases). The V end was cut by 8 bases, the J end by 1 base, with 14 bases between. This CDR3 has 13 residues. Germline V lookup: CDR1 SQVTM, CDR2 ANQGSEA. CDR3 loop: CSLSWGKNTEAFF. For the CDR3, the DNA is TGCAGCCTTTCGTGGGGGAAGAACACTGAAGCTTTCTTT.

The chain has TRBV6-6 and TRBJ1-5; the D gene is possibly TRBD1 (6 bases). Germline V gene sequence: CDR1 MNHNY, CDR2 SVGAGI (reference sequence). Trimming stripped 10 bases from V and 6 bases from J, with 22 bases between. CDR3 length equals 15 residues. CDR3 residues: CANSLGGGFAQPQHF. In nucleotides, the CDR3 is TGTGCCAACAGCCTTGGAGGGGGGTTTGCTCAGCCCCAGCATTTT.

This clonotype was counted only a few times. The rearrangement joins TRBV7-8 to TRBJ2-1; TRBD2 is a possible D gene (6 bases). The CDR3 spans 14 residues. Per germline, CDR1 SGHVS and CDR2 FQNEAQ. V lost 1 base to trimming and J lost 10 bases, with 14 bases between them. In DNA form, the CDR3 reads TGTGCCAGCAGCTTAGGCGGGGTTTGGGGCGAGCAGTTCTTC. As protein: CASSLGGVWGEQFF.

The sample holds a few counts of this clonotype. The DNA for the CDR3 is TGTGCCAGCAGTAGGTCGCGGGGCACCGGGGAGCTGTTTTTT. Protein sequence: CASSRSRGTGELFF. This chain connects TRBV28 to TRBJ2-2, with D perhaps TRBD2 (6 bases). Germline V lookup: CDR1 MDHEN, CDR2 SYDVKM. V shed 5 bases and J shed 4 bases, with 11 bases lying between them. CDR3 size: 14 residues.

At least ten counts were recorded for this clonotype. CDR3 amino acids: CASSRQVSGGNEQFF. The CDR3 DNA reads TGTGCCAGCAGCCGACAGGTTAGCGGGGGGAATGAGCAGTTCTTC. The chain uses TRBV9 and TRBJ2-1, with 10 bases lining up with TRBD2. Trimming took 4 bases from V and 7 from J; bases not matched to a gene: 8. The CDR3 length is 15 residues. The germline V gene encodes CDR1 SGDLS and CDR2 YYNGEE.

This clonotype was observed a handful of times. The J gene is TRBJ1-1, the V gene TRBV7-8, with D perhaps matching TRBD1 (6 bases). The V gene's germline CDR1 is SGHVS and CDR2 FQNEAQ. The CDR3 consists of 15 residues. The ends were cut back, 4 bases at V and 0 bases at J, with 12 bases in the middle. The DNA for the CDR3 is TGTGCCAGCAGCTCCCCGGGACACTTGAACACTGAAGCTTTCTTT. It codes for CASSSPGHLNTEAFF.

This clonotype was detected only a few times. The CDR3 coding sequence is TGTGCCAGCAGCCAGGATCGTATGGGGGTCCAGTACTTC. It translates to CASSQDRMGVQYF. The chain carries TRBV14 and TRBJ2-7; D assignment may be TRBD1 or TRBD2 (5 bases each). Germline-derived CDR1 and CDR2 are SGHDN and FVKESK. The CDR3 totals 13 residues. Trimming removed 3 bases from V and 10 bases from J, with 16 bases in between.

The chain joins TRBV20-1 to TRBJ2-4; 12 bases align to TRBD2. CDR1 is DFQATT and CDR2 is SNEGSKA in the germline V gene (reference sequence). This CDR3 has 17 amino acids. V lost 5 bases and J lost 4; bases outside the gene matches: 12. CDR3 sequence reads: CSAGFLAGGPRKNIQYF. The DNA for the CDR3 is TGCAGTGCTGGCTTCCTAGCGGGAGGGCCGAGAAAAAACATTCAGTACTTC.

The chain links TRBV9 to TRBJ1-2; D unclear. CDR1 SGDLS and CDR2 YYNGEE come from the germline V gene. The CDR3 extends over 12 amino acids. V was shortened by 0 bases and J by 8 bases, with 8 bases between the two germline ends. DNA of the CDR3: TGTGCCAGCAGCGTAGGGACGTTCGGCTACACCTTC. Protein sequence: CASSVGTFGYTF.

The rearrangement joins TRBV20-1 to TRBJ1-2, with no clear D. Germline-derived CDR1 and CDR2 are DFQATT and SNEGSKA (reference sequence). V was clipped by 3 bases and J by 0 bases, with 5 bases between them. This CDR3 comprises 12 residues. The CDR3 bases are TGCAGTGCTAGGCACCCTAACTATGGCTACACCTTC. It codes for CSARHPNYGYTF.